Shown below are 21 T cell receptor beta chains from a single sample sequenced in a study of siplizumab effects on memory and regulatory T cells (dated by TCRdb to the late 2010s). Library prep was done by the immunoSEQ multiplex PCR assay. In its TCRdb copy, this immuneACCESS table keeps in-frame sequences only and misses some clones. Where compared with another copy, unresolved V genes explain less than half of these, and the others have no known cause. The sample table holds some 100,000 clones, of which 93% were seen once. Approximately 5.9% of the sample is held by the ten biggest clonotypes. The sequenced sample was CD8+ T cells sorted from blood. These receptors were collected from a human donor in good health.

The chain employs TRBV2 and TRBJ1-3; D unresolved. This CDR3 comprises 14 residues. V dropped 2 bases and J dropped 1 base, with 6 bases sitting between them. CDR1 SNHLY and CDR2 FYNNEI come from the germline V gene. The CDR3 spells CASSEFRSGNTIYF. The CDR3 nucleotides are TGTGCCAGCAGTGAATTTAGATCTGGAAACACCATATATTTT.

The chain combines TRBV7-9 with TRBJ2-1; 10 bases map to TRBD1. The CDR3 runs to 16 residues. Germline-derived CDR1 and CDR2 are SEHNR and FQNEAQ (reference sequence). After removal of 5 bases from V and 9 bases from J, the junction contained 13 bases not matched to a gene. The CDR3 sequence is CASSRSGTGVWVEQFF. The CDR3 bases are TGTGCCAGCAGCCGATCCGGGACAGGGGTATGGGTTGAGCAGTTCTTC.

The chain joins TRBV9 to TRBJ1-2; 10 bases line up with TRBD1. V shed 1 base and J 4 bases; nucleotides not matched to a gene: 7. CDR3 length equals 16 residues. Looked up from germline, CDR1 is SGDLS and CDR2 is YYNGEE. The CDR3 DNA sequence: TGTGCCAGCAGCGTATCTAGCGGGACAGGGGCCTATGGCTACACCTTC. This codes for CASSVSSGTGAYGYTF.

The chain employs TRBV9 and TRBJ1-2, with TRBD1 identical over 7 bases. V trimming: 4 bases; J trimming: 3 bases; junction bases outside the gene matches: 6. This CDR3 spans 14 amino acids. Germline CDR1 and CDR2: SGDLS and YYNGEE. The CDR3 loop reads CASSPGDSYYGYTF. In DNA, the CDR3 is TGTGCCAGCAGCCCCGGGGACAGTTACTATGGCTACACCTTC.

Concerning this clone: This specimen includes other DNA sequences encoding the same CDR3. The CDR3 DNA is TGTGCCAGCAGCGTAGGAACCGGACTCTCCTACGAGCAGTACTTC. As protein: CASSVGTGLSYEQYF. J is TRBJ2-7 and V is TRBV9, with a tentative D call TRBD2 (5 bases). Deletions cut 0 bases from V and 0 bases from J, with 10 bases between. In germline, CDR1 is SGDLS, CDR2 YYNGEE. The CDR3 is 15 residues long.

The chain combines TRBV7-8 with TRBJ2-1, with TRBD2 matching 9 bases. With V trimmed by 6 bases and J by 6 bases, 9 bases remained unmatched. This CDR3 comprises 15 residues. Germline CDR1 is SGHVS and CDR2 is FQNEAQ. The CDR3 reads CASRQRGLAGNEQFF. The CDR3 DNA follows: TGTGCCAGCAGGCAGCGGGGACTAGCCGGCAATGAGCAGTTCTTC.

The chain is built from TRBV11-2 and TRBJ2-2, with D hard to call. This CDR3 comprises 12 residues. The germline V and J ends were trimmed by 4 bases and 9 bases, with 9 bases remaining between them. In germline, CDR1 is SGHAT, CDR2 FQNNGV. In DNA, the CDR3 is TGTGCCAGCAGCTCCCCGGGTCGGGAGCTGTTTTTT. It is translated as CASSSPGRELFF. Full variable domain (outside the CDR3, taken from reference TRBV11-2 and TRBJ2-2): EAGVAQSPRYKIIEKRQSVAFWCNPISGHATLYWYQQILGQGPKLLIQFQNNGVVDDSQLPKDRFSAERLKGVDSTLKIQPAKLEDSAVYLCASSSPGRELFFGEGSRLTVL.

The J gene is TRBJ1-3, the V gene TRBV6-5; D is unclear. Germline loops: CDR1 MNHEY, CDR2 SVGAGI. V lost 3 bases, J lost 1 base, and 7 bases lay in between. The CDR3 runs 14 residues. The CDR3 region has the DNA TGTGCCAGCAGTTATGGAGGGTCTGGAAACACCATATATTTT. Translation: CASSYGGSGNTIYF.

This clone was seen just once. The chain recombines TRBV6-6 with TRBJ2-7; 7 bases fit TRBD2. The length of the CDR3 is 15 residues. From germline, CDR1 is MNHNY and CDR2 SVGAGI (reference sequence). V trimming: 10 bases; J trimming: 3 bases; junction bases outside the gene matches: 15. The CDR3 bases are TGTGCCACCAAGAGTGCGGGGGACTCATTCTACGAGCAGTACTTC. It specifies CATKSAGDSFYEQYF.

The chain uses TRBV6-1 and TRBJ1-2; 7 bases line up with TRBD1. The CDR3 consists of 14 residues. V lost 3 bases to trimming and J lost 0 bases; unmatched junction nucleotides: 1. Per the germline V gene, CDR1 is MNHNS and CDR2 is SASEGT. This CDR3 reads CASSDTGANYGYTF. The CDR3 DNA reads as TGTGCCAGCAGTGACACAGGGGCTAACTATGGCTACACCTTC.

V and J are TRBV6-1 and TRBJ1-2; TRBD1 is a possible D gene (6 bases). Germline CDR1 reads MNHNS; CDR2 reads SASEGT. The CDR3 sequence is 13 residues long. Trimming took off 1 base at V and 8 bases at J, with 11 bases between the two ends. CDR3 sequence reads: CASSEVQGVGYTF. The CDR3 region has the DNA TGTGCCAGCAGTGAAGTACAGGGTGTGGGCTACACCTTC.

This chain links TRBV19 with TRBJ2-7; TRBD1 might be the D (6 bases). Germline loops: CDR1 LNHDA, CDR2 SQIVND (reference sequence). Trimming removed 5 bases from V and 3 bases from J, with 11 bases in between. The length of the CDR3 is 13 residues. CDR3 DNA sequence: TGTGCCAGTAGTCCGGGGACATACTACGAGCAGTACTTC. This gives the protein CASSPGTYYEQYF.

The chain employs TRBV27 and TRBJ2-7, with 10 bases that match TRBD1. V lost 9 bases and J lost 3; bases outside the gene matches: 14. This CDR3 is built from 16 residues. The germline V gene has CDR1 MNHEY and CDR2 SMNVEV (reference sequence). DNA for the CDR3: TGTGCCAGTAGGTTTCTCGGACAGGGGGTACACTACGAGCAGTACTTC. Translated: CASRFLGQGVHYEQYF.

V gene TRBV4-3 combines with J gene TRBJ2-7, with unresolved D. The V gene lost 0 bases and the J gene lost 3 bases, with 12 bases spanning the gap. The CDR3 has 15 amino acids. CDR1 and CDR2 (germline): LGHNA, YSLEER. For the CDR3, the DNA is TGCGCCAGCAGCCAAGATTGGACCTTTAACTACGAGCAGTACTTC. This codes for CASSQDWTFNYEQYF.

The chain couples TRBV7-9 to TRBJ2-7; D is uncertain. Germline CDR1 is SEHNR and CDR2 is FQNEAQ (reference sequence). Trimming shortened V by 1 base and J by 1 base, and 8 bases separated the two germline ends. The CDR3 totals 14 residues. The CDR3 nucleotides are TGTGCCAGCAGCTTAGTCGACACGTCCTACGAGCAGTACTTC. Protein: CASSLVDTSYEQYF.

The CDR3 is CASSQDSGSTTGELFF. DNA for the CDR3: TGTGCCAGCAGCCAAGATAGCGGGAGTACCACCGGGGAGCTGTTTTTT. The chain has TRBV4-2 and TRBJ2-2; 9 bases agree with TRBD2. The CDR3 runs 16 residues. With 0 bases clipped from V and 4 bases from J, the junction kept 3 bases outside the gene matches. The germline CDR1 and CDR2 sequences are LGHNA and YNFKEQ.

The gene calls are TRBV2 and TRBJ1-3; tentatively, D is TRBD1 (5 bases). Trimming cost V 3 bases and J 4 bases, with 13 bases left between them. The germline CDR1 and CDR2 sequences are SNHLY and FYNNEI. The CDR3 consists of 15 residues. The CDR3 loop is CASSDREGRGNTIYF. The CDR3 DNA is TGTGCCAGCAGTGATAGGGAGGGGAGAGGAAACACCATATATTTT.

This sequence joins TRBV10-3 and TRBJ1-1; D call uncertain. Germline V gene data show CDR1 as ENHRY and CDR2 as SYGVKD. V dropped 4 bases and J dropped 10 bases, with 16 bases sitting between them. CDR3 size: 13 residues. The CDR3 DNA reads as TGTGCCATCAGTGGGTTGGAGGATTTCGTAGCTTTCTTT. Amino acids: CAISGLEDFVAFF.

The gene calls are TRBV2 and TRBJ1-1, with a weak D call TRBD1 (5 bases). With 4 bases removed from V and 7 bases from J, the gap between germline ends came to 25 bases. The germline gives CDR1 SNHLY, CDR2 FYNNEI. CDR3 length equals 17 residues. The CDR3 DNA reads TGTGCCAGCAGTGTTCCCCGGGACCCGGGCCAGGGTTTTGAAGCTTTCTTT. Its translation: CASSVPRDPGQGFEAFF.

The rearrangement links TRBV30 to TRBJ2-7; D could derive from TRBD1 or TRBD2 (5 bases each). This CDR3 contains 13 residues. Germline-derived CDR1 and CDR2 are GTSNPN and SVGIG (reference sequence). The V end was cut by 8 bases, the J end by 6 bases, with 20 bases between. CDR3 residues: CASSAGFGGEQYF. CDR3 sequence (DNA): TGTGCCAGCAGCGCCGGTTTTGGGGGCGAGCAGTACTTC.

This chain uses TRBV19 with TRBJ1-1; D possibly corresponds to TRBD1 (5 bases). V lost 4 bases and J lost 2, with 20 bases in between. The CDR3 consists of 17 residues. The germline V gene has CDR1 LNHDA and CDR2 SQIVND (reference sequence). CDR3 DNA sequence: TGTGCCAGTAGTAGAAACTCCTTTAGGGGAGCAAACACTGAAGCTTTCTTT. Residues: CASSRNSFRGANTEAFF.